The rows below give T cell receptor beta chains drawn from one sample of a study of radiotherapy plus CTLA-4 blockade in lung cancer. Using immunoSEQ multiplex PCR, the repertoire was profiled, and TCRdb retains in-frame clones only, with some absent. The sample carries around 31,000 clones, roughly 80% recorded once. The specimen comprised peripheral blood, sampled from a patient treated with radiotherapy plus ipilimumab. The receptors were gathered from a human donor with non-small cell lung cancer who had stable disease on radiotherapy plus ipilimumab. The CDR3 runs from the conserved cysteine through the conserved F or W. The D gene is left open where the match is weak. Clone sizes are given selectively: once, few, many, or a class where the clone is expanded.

cdr3_nt: TGTGCCAGCAGTTACGGAGCGCCCCCGGGCACTGAAGCTTTCTTT; cdr3_aa: CASSYGAPPGTEAFF; clone_size: NA; d_call: NA; v_call: TRBV6-6; j_call: TRBJ1-1
cdr3_nt: TGTGCCTGGAGTGTAATGGGTCTCTCCTACGAGCAGTACTTC; cdr3_aa: CAWSVMGLSYEQYF; clone_size: NA; d_call: NA; v_call: TRBV30; j_call: TRBJ2-7
cdr3_nt: TGTGCCAGCAGTTCGACCGGACTGGACAGGATATATGGCTACACCTTC; cdr3_aa: CASSSTGLDRIYGYTF; clone_size: NA; d_call: TRBD1; v_call: TRBV27; j_call: TRBJ1-2
cdr3_nt: TGTGCCAGCAGCTTGTTGGCCCTCCAAGAGACCCAGTACTTC; cdr3_aa: CASSLLALQETQYF; clone_size: once; d_call: NA; v_call: TRBV5-4; j_call: TRBJ2-5
cdr3_nt: TGTGCCAGCAGCTTAGGTCAGGGGAGGACCTACGAGCAGTACTTC; cdr3_aa: CASSLGQGRTYEQYF; clone_size: once; d_call: NA; v_call: TRBV11-3; j_call: TRBJ2-7
cdr3_nt: TGTGCCAGCAGCTTAATGCTAGCGGGGGGTGGTGCAGATACGCAGTATTTT; cdr3_aa: CASSLMLAGGGADTQYF; clone_size: NA; d_call: TRBD2; v_call: TRBV7-2; j_call: TRBJ2-3
cdr3_nt: TGTGCCAGCAGTGCCGGCAGGGGTAACTTGGGAGGATTCTTT; cdr3_aa: CASSAGRGNLGGFF; clone_size: NA; d_call: NA; v_call: TRBV7-9; j_call: TRBJ1-1
cdr3_nt: TGTGCCAGCAGCGCCATGACAGGCCCCCGGGACTATGGCTACACCTTC; cdr3_aa: CASSAMTGPRDYGYTF; clone_size: once; d_call: NA; v_call: TRBV5-6; j_call: TRBJ1-2
cdr3_nt: TGTGCCAGCAGTGACTTAAGGACCTCTAATGAAAAACTGTTTTTT; cdr3_aa: CASSDLRTSNEKLFF; clone_size: NA; d_call: NA; v_call: TRBV27; j_call: TRBJ1-4
cdr3_nt: TGTGCCAGCAGCTTAGGTTTGGGCAGGGGGTCTGGAAACACCATATATTTT; cdr3_aa: CASSLGLGRGSGNTIYF; clone_size: NA; d_call: TRBD1; v_call: TRBV7-8; j_call: TRBJ1-3
cdr3_nt: TGTGCCAGCAGCCTGCCGCGGGGGGCTTCCGACGCTGAAGCTTTCTTT; cdr3_aa: CASSLPRGASDAEAFF; clone_size: NA; d_call: NA; v_call: TRBV5-6; j_call: TRBJ1-1
cdr3_nt: TGTGCCAGCATCTCGGGGGGGGCCGGGACCGGGGAGCTGTTTTTT; cdr3_aa: CASISGGAGTGELFF; clone_size: NA; d_call: TRBD2; v_call: TRBV27; j_call: TRBJ2-2
cdr3_nt: TGTGCCAGTAGTATCAGGGGACCTGACTACGAGCAGTACTTC; cdr3_aa: CASSIRGPDYEQYF; clone_size: NA; d_call: NA; v_call: TRBV19; j_call: TRBJ2-7
cdr3_nt: TGCGCCAGCAGCCAAGTAACCCTCGCTGGAAACACCATATATTTT; cdr3_aa: CASSQVTLAGNTIYF; clone_size: NA; d_call: NA; v_call: TRBV4-3; j_call: TRBJ1-3
cdr3_nt: TGCGCCAGCTCACCTTCTCCTCTAGGAATCACCGGGGAGCTGTTTTTT; cdr3_aa: CASSPSPLGITGELFF; clone_size: NA; d_call: NA; v_call: TRBV10-2; j_call: TRBJ2-2
cdr3_nt: TGTGCCAGCAGTGAACCATACTCCGGGCCAGGGGATGGCTACACCTTC; cdr3_aa: CASSEPYSGPGDGYTF; clone_size: NA; d_call: NA; v_call: TRBV6-1; j_call: TRBJ1-2
cdr3_nt: TGCGCCAGCAAGGCAACCGCTGCCGGGACTAGCACAGATACGCAGTATTTT; cdr3_aa: CASKATAAGTSTDTQYF; clone_size: NA; d_call: NA; v_call: TRBV4-3; j_call: TRBJ2-3
cdr3_nt: TGTGCCAGCACCCTAACCGGGAGAACTCAAGAGACCCAGTACTTC; cdr3_aa: CASTLTGRTQETQYF; clone_size: few; d_call: NA; v_call: TRBV27; j_call: TRBJ2-5
cdr3_nt: TGCGCCAGCAGTATCGGGCAGGGGGTAAATTCACCCCTCCACTTT; cdr3_aa: CASSIGQGVNSPLHF; clone_size: once; d_call: TRBD1; v_call: TRBV10-2; j_call: TRBJ1-6
cdr3_nt: TGTGCCAGCAGCTTGGGGAATACAGGGGGCGACGGCTACACCTTC; cdr3_aa: CASSLGNTGGDGYTF; clone_size: once; d_call: TRBD1; v_call: TRBV5-6; j_call: TRBJ1-2
cdr3_nt: TGTGCCAGTAGGACAGGGGGAAACTATGGCTACACCTTC; cdr3_aa: CASRTGGNYGYTF; clone_size: NA; d_call: TRBD1; v_call: TRBV19; j_call: TRBJ1-2
cdr3_nt: TGTGCCAGCAGTCTAACAGGGGGCGACACTGAAGCTTTCTTT; cdr3_aa: CASSLTGGDTEAFF; clone_size: NA; d_call: TRBD1; v_call: TRBV6-6; j_call: TRBJ1-1
cdr3_nt: TGTGCCAGCAGCTTAGGGGCAGGGGGTAAGAGCACTGAAGCTTTCTTT; cdr3_aa: CASSLGAGGKSTEAFF; clone_size: NA; d_call: TRBD1; v_call: TRBV11-2; j_call: TRBJ1-1
cdr3_nt: TGCGCCACCACGGGCGCCCGGGGGGCGGCCACTGAAGCTTTCTTT; cdr3_aa: CATTGARGAATEAFF; clone_size: few; d_call: NA; v_call: TRBV10-2; j_call: TRBJ1-1
cdr3_nt: TGTGCCTGGAGTCAGTACGTCCTGGGGGCTACCGGGGAGCTGTTTTTT; cdr3_aa: CAWSQYVLGATGELFF; clone_size: NA; d_call: NA; v_call: TRBV30; j_call: TRBJ2-2